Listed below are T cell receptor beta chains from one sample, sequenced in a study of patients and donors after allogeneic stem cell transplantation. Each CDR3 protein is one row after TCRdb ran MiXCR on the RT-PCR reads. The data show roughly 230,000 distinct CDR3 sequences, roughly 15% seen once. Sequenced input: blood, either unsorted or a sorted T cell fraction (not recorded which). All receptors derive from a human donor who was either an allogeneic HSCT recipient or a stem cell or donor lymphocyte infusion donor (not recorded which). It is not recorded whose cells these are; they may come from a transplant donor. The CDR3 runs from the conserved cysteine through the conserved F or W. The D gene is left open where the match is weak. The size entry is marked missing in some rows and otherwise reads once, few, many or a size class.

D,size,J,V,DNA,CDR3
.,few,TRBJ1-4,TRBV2,TGTGCCAGCAGGAGTAGTTCGGGCCCCGGGGGCAATAATGAAAAACTGTTTTTT,CASRSSSGPGGNNEKLFF
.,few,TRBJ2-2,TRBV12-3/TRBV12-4,TGTGCCAGCACCCCTCGGGGCACCGGGGAGCTGTTTTTT,CASTPRGTGELFF
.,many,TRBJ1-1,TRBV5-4,TGTGCCAGCAGCTCTGGGACTGACGTACGGAACACTGAAGCTTTCTTT,CASSSGTDVRNTEAFF
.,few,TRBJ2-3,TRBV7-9,TGTGCCAGCAGCCCCACCCGACTCAGGAACACAGATACGCAGTATTTT,CASSPTRLRNTDTQYF
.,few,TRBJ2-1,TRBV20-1,TGCAGTGCTAGAGAAAAAATCCGGCGACTGGAGAACAATGAGCAGTTCTTC,CSAREKIRRLENNEQFF
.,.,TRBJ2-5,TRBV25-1,TGTGCCAGCAGTGAACAGGTCAGGGGAGAGACCCAGTACTTC,CASSEQVRGETQYF
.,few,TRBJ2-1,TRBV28,TGTGCCAGCACCCCACCGAACAGGGAAGGGCAGTTCTTC,CASTPPNREGQFF
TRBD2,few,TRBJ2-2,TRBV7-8,TGTGCCAGCACCCCCATCAGCGGGGGGAGTTTTGCCGGGGAGCTGTTTTTT,CASTPISGGSFAGELFF
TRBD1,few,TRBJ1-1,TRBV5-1,TGCGCCAGCAGCTTGGGTGGGACAGGGGTAACGGCGGCTTTCTTT,CASSLGGTGVTAAFF
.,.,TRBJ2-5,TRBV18,TGTGCCAGCTCACCACGGCGCCAGGGGGGAGAGACCCAGTACTTC,CASSPRRQGGETQYF
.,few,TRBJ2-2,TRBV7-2,TGTGCCAGCAGCTTAACAGGCTACTCGGGCGGGGAGCTGTTTTTT,CASSLTGYSGGELFF
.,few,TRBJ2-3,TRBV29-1,TGCAGCGTTGAAGTCGGTGGCACAGATACGCAGTATTTT,CSVEVGGTDTQYF
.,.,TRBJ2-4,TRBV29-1,TGCAGCGTTGGGACAGACGGGGCTGCCAAAAACATTCAGTACTTC,CSVGTDGAAKNIQYF